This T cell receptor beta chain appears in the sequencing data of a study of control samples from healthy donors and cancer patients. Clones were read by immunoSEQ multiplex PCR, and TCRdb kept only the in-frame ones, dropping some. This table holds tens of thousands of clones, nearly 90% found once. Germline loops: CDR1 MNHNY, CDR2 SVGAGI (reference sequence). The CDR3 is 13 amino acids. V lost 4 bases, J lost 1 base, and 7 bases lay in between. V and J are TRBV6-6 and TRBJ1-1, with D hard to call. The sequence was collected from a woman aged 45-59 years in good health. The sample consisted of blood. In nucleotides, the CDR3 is TGTGCCAGCAGTTTGGCCTCGAACACTGAAGCTTTCTTT. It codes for CASSLASNTEAFF.